The rows below give T cell receptor beta chains drawn from one sample of a study of blood T cell repertoires in COVID-19. The protocol was immunoSEQ multiplex PCR, while the TCRdb copy is restricted to in-frame clones and leaves out a portion. The sample records fewer than 300,000 clones, over 75% being singletons. Sample: PBMCs or T cells enriched from blood (not recorded which). The receptor source for this set is a woman under 40 who had recovered from COVID-19. Both conserved end residues are part of each CDR3. D genes are given only for firm matches. Clone size is not always given. Where it is, it says once, few, many or a class for expanded clones.

j_call d_call clone_size v_call cdr3_aa cdr3_nt
TRBJ2-2 . once TRBV5-3 CARSFVNTGELFF TGTGCCAGAAGTTTTGTAAACACCGGGGAGCTGTTTTTT
TRBJ1-3 . once TRBV3-1/TRBV3-2 CASSQDRNTIYF TGTGCCAGCAGCCAAGATCGGAACACCATATATTTT
TRBJ1-1 . . TRBV6-5 CASNTGLNTEAFF TGTGCCAGCAATACAGGGTTGAACACTGAAGCTTTCTTT
TRBJ2-7 TRBD2 . TRBV29-1 CSVERLAGGYEQYF TGCAGCGTTGAAAGACTAGCGGGAGGGTACGAGCAGTACTTC
TRBJ2-5 TRBD2 . TRBV10-3 CAINPGLGPGDQETQYF TGTGCCATCAACCCGGGACTAGGGCCGGGCGACCAAGAGACCCAGTACTTC
TRBJ1-4 . once TRBV29-1 CSASGEKLFF TGCAGCGCCTCAGGTGAAAAACTGTTTTTT
TRBJ1-5 . . TRBV6-5 CASSPSVYSNQPQHF TGTGCCAGCAGTCCCAGTGTTTATAGCAATCAGCCCCAGCATTTT
TRBJ2-3 TRBD2 . TRBV30 CAFNSGTTDTQYF TGTGCCTTCAATAGCGGGACCACAGATACGCAGTATTTT
TRBJ2-7 TRBD2 . TRBV10-1 CASSGGTSGKYSYEQYF TGCGCCAGCAGTGGGGGGACTAGCGGGAAATACTCCTACGAGCAGTACTTC
TRBJ2-7 TRBD2 once TRBV7-2 CASSLLAGGVSYEQYF TGTGCCAGCAGCTTGCTAGCGGGAGGGGTCTCCTACGAGCAGTACTTC
TRBJ2-5 TRBD2 . TRBV11-3 CASSLASGRARRETQYF TGTGCCAGCAGCCTAGCTAGCGGGAGGGCACGGCGGGAGACCCAGTACTTC
TRBJ2-2 TRBD1 once TRBV7-2 CASSPGQGSTGELFF TGTGCCAGCAGCCCCGGACAGGGCAGCACCGGGGAGCTGTTTTTT
TRBJ1-3 TRBD1 . TRBV18 CASSPTQGASGNTIYF TGTGCCAGCTCACCAACACAGGGGGCCTCCGGAAACACCATATATTTT
TRBJ2-7 . . TRBV28 CASSLPRRYEQYF TGTGCCAGCAGTTTACCCCGGAGGTACGAGCAGTACTTC
TRBJ2-2 TRBD1 . TRBV3-1/TRBV3-2 CASSPQGAPTGELFF TGTGCCAGCAGCCCACAGGGGGCGCCGACCGGGGAGCTGTTTTTT
TRBJ1-1 . . TRBV6-1 CASSEMDPDRGAFF TGTGCCAGCAGTGAAATGGACCCGGACAGAGGAGCTTTCTTT
TRBJ2-2 TRBD2 . TRBV7-9 CASSLGTSGKVELFF TGTGCCAGCAGCTTAGGGACTAGCGGGAAAGTGGAGCTGTTTTTT
TRBJ2-2 TRBD2 . TRBV3-1/TRBV3-2 CASSQNPGGGKGVTGELFF TGTGCCAGCAGCCAAAACCCGGGGGGAGGCAAAGGGGTCACCGGGGAGCTGTTTTTT
TRBJ1-2 TRBD1 . TRBV5-5 CASSRTSGQGHGYTF TGTGCCAGCAGCCGGACATCAGGACAGGGTCATGGCTACACCTTC
TRBJ2-2 . . TRBV15 CATSRDRGTGELFF TGTGCCACCAGCAGAGATCGGGGCACCGGGGAGCTGTTTTTT
TRBJ2-2 . . TRBV14 CASSRITGTGELFF TGTGCCAGCAGCCGTATAACAGGGACCGGGGAGCTGTTTTTT
TRBJ1-2 TRBD1 . TRBV28 CASKTGGSGYTF TGTGCCAGCAAGACAGGGGGCTCTGGCTACACCTTC
TRBJ2-5 . once TRBV7-4 CASSQGKGGETQYF TGTGCCAGCAGTCAAGGGAAAGGAGGGGAGACCCAGTACTTC
TRBJ2-5 . . TRBV10-2 CASSEGGFETQYF TGCGCCAGCAGTGAGGGGGGCTTTGAGACCCAGTACTTC
TRBJ2-1 TRBD2 . TRBV20-1 CSASQGRGRASYNEQFF TGCAGTGCTAGTCAGGGCCGCGGGAGGGCCTCCTACAATGAGCAGTTCTTC
TRBJ2-5 . few TRBV10-2 CASRTASRGETQYF TGCGCCAGCAGGACAGCTAGCCGGGGGGAGACCCAGTACTTC
TRBJ2-7 . few TRBV24-1 CATSDRLGAPYEQYF TGTGCCACCAGTGACCGGCTGGGGGCCCCCTACGAGCAGTACTTC
TRBJ1-2 TRBD1 . TRBV28 CATQRTGDYGYTF TGTGCCACCCAACGGACAGGGGACTATGGCTACACCTTC
TRBJ1-1 . . TRBV7-9 CASSFGDTSTEAFF TGTGCCAGCAGCTTTGGGGACACGAGCACTGAAGCTTTCTTT